This T cell receptor (beta chain) was recorded in a study of glioma-infiltrating T cells. Trimming shortened V by 0 bases and J by 0 bases, and 9 bases separated the two germline ends. The CDR3 length is 16 residues. Germline V gives CDR1 LGHDT, CDR2 YNNKEL (reference sequence). This clonotype was seen repeatedly, ten times or more. Its antigen is not known. Using RNA template, CDR3s of TCR alpha and beta were amplified with iRepertoire arm-PCR. Tissue mRNA or PBMC total RNA, 100-400 ng, went into one-step reverse transcription and amplification. TCRdb re-analysed the multiplex PCR reads in MiXCR, keeping a single row per CDR3 protein. The sample contains about 93,000 distinct CDR3 sequences, approximately 42% of which appear only once. Study findings and constraints: Above-expected tissue-blood divergence occurred in all gliomas, most in low-grade ones. Only very few CDR3 sequences appeared in both tissue and blood.

Input material: glioma tissue, nonneoplastic brain tissue, or PBMCs (not recorded which). The chain uses TRBV3-1 and TRBJ2-1; unclear D gene. This sequence was found in a human donor with low-grade glioma or glioblastoma, undergoing nonglioma brain surgery, or in good health (not recorded which). CDR3 region: CASSQDRSLSYNEQFF. The DNA of the CDR3 is TGTGCCAGCAGCCAAGATAGGAGCCTCTCCTACAATGAGCAGTTCTTC.